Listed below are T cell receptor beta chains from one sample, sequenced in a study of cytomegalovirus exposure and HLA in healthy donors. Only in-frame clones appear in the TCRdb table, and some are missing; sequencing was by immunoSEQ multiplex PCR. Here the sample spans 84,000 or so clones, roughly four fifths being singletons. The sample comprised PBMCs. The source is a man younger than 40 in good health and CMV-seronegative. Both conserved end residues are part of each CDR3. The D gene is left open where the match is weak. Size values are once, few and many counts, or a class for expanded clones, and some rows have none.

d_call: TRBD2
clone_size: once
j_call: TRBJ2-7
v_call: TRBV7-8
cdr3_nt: TGTGCCAGCAGCTTAGCCTACGCCGGGACGGGGACTAGCGGGAGTGACTACGAGCAGTACTTC
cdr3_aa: CASSLAYAGTGTSGSDYEQYF

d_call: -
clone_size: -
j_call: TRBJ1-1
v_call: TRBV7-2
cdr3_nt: TGTGCCAGCAGCTTTGCAGCGACTGAAGCTTTCTTT
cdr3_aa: CASSFAATEAFF

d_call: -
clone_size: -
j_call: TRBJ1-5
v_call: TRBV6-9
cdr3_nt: TGTGCCAGCCCTAAGTGTGACAGATGGCATCAGCCCCAGCATTTT
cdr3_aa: CASPKCDRWHQPQHF

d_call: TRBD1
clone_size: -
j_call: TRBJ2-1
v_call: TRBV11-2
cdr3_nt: TGTGCCAGCAGTCTCTCTACAGGGGCGCTCAATGAGCAGTTCTTC
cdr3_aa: CASSLSTGALNEQFF

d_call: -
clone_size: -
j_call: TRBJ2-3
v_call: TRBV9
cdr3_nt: TGTGCCAGCAGCGTCGCGGGGAACACAGATACGCAGTATTTT
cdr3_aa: CASSVAGNTDTQYF

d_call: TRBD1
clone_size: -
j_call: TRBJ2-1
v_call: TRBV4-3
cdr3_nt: TGCGCCAGCAGCCAAGATCGGGACAGGGTAGCTTACAATGAGCAGTTCTTC
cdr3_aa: CASSQDRDRVAYNEQFF

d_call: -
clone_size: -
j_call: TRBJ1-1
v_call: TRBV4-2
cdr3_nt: TGTGCCAGCAGCCCACGCTCTCAGGGAGGGTCGGACACTGAAGCTTTCTTT
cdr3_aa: CASSPRSQGGSDTEAFF

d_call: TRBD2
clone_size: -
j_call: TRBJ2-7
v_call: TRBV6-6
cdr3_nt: TGTGCCAGCAGCCAAACTAGCGGGAGTGGCTACGAGCAGTACTTC
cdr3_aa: CASSQTSGSGYEQYF

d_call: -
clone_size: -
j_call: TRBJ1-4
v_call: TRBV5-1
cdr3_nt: TGCGCCAGCAGCTTGTCACCGACAGTTTTGTCTGAAAAACTGTTTTTT
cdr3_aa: CASSLSPTVLSEKLFF

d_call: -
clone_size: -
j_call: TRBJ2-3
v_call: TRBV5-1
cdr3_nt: TGCGCCAGCAGCTTGAGTAGCCGGACAGATACGCAGTATTTT
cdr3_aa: CASSLSSRTDTQYF

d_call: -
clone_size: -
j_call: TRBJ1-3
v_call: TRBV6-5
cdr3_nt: TGTGCCAGCAGTTATAACACCAGGGGACCCGGAAACACCATATATTTT
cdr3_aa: CASSYNTRGPGNTIYF

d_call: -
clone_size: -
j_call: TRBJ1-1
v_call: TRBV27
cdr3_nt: TGTGCCAGCAGCCGTTCTTTGAACACTGAAGCTTTCTTT
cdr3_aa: CASSRSLNTEAFF

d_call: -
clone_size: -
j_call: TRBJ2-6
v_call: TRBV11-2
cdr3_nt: TGTGCCAGCAGCTTATGGCAGCGGCAAACTGGGGCCAACGTCCTGACTTTC
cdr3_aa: CASSLWQRQTGANVLTF

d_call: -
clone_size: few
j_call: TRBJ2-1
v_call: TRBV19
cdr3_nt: TGTGCCAGTAGTACCGGGAATGAGCAGTTCTTC
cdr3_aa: CASSTGNEQFF

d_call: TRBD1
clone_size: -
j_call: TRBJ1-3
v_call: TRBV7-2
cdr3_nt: TGTGCCAGCAGCACTGGACAGGGCCGGGGAAACACCATATATTTT
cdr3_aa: CASSTGQGRGNTIYF

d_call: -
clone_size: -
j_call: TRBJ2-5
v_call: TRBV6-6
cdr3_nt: TGTGCCAGCAGGGACTCTCCGGATCGGGTGACCCAGTACTTC
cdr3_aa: CASRDSPDRVTQYF

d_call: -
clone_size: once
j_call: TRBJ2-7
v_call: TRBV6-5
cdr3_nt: TGTGCCAGCAGTTACAGACAGTCGAGCTCCTACGAGCAGTACTTC
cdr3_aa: CASSYRQSSSYEQYF

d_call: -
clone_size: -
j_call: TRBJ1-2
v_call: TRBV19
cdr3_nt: TGTGCCAGTAGTATAACGATAAGAGGGAGCGGGGGCTATGGCTACACCTTC
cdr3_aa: CASSITIRGSGGYGYTF

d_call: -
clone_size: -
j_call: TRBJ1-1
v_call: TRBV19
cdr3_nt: TGTGCCAGTAGTATAGACAGGGCTAATGAAGCTTTCTTT
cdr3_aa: CASSIDRANEAFF

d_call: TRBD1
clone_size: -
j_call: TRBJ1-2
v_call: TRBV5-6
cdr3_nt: TGTGCCAGCAGCGATGGGACAGGGACTCGAGTAGGCTACACCTTC
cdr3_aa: CASSDGTGTRVGYTF

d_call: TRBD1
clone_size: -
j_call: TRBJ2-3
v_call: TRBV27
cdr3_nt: TGTGCCAGCAGTTGGTACAGGGGAGTAGATACGCAGTATTTT
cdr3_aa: CASSWYRGVDTQYF

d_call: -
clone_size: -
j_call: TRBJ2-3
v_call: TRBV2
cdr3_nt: TGTGCCAGCAGAGAGACACACAGTCTCACAGATACGCAGTATTTT
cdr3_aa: CASRETHSLTDTQYF

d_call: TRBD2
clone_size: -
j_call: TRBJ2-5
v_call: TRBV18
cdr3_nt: TGTGCCAGCTCACCAATAGAGCGGGATAAGCAGTACTTC
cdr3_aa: CASSPIERDKQYF

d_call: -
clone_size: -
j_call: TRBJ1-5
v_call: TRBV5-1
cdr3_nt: TGCGCCAGCAGCGTGGGTCTTTATAGCAATCAGCCCCAGCATTTT
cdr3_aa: CASSVGLYSNQPQHF

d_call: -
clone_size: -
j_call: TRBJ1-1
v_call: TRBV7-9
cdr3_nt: TGTGCCAGCAGCTTAAAGGGGCATACCACTGAAGCTTTCTTT
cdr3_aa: CASSLKGHTTEAFF

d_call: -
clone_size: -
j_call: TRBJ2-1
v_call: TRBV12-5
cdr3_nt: TGTGCTAGTTCAGAGGGGACACCAGGCGATGAGCAGTTCTTC
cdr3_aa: CASSEGTPGDEQFF

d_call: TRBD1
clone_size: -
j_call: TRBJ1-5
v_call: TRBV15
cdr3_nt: TGTGCCACCAGCAGGACCGGGACAGGCCATCAGCCCCAGCATTTT
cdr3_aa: CATSRTGTGHQPQHF

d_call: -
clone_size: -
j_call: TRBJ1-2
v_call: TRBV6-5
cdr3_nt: TGTGCCAGCTCGAACAATAACTATGGCTACACCTTC
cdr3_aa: CASSNNNYGYTF

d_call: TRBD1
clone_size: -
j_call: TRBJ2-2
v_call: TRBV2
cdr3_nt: TGTGCCAGCGCCGGGACAGGGGGGACCGGGGAGCTGGTTTTT
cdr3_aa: CASAGTGGTGELVF

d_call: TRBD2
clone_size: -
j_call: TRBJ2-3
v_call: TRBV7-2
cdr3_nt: TGTGCCAGCAGCTGGGTTCTAGCGGGGGCCGATACGCAGTATTTT
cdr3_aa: CASSWVLAGADTQYF

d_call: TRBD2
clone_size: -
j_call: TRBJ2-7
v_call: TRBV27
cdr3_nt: TGTGCCAGCAGTCTCTCCGGACTAGCGGACTCCTACTTC
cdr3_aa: CASSLSGLADSYF

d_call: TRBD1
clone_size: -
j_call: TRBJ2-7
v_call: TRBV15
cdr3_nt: TGTGCCACCAGCAGAGTGCGGACAGGGGGCTTCCACGAGCAGTACTTC
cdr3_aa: CATSRVRTGGFHEQYF

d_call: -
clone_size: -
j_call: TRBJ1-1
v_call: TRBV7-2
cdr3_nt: TGTGCCAGCAGCTTGGTTCAGGGCAGGGGTGAAGCTTTCTTT
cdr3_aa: CASSLVQGRGEAFF

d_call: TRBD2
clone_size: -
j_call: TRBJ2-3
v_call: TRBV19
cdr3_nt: TGTGCCAGTAGTATGGGACTAGCGGGGAGCACAGATACGCAGTATTTT
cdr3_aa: CASSMGLAGSTDTQYF

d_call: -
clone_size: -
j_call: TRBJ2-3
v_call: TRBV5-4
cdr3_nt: TGTGCCAGCAGCTTGTTGGCGGAACCTAGCACAGATACGCAGTATTTT
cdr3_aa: CASSLLAEPSTDTQYF

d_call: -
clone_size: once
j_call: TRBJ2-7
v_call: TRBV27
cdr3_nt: TGTGCCAGCAGTTTACAGGGGCTCACCTACGAGCAGTACTTC
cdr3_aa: CASSLQGLTYEQYF

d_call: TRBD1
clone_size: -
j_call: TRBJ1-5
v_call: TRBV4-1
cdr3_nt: TGCGCCAGCAGCCCAGGCCGGACAGGGCTGTATCAGCCCCAGCATTTT
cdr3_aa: CASSPGRTGLYQPQHF

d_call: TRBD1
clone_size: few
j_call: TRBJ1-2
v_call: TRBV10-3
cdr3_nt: TGTGCCATCAGCAGCCGACAGGGGAACTATGGCTACACCTTC
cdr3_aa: CAISSRQGNYGYTF

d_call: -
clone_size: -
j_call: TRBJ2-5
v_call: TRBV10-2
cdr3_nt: TGCGCCAGCAGCAGTTTACAGACCGAGACCCAGTACTTC
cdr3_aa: CASSSLQTETQYF

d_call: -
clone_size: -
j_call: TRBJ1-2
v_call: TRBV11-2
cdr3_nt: TGTGCCAGCAGCTTGGATAGGGCGGGTGGCTACACCTTC
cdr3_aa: CASSLDRAGGYTF

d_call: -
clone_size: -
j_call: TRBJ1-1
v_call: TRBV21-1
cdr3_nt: TGTGCCAGCAGCATCGGACAGGGTGGAGGTGAAGCTTTCTTT
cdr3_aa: CASSIGQGGGEAFF

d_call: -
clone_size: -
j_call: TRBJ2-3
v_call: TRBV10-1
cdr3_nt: TGCGCCAGCAGTGATACCTCGAGGGATACGCAGTATTTT
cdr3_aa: CASSDTSRDTQYF

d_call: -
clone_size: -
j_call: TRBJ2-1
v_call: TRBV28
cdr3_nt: TGTGCCAGCAGTTTATCCTATGGCGGACCGGGAAGTTGGGAGCAGTTCTTC
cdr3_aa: CASSLSYGGPGSWEQFF

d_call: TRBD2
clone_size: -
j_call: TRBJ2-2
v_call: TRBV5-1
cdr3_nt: TGCGCCAGCAGTTCGACTAGCGCGAACACCGGGGAGCTGTTTTTT
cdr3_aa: CASSSTSANTGELFF

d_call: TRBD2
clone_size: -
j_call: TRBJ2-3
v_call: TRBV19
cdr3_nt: TGTGCCAAGGGAGGGCATGATACGCAGTATTTT
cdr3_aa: CAKGGHDTQYF